This T cell receptor beta chain was sequenced during a study of blood T cell repertoires in COVID-19. The wider study: The United States, Italy and Spain supplied acute and convalescent COVID-19 samples. T cells, B-cell-depleted T cells, or PBMCs supplied cDNA or gDNA.

Germline CDR1 is SGHTA and CDR2 is FQGNSA. The CDR3 contains 17 residues. Germline trimming cut 1 base from V and 2 bases from J; bases unmatched to any gene: 7. Source study methods: Amplification with reference gene primers provided the estimates of nucleated cell counts. Some clones are missing from TCRdb's copy, which holds only in-frame ones; the method was immunoSEQ multiplex PCR. V and J calls and clone size are copied from that table; D and trimming were computed from the DNA. The sample records about 100,000 clones, about 82% being singletons. The sequence came from a man aged 45-60 years with active or convalescent COVID-19. Sequencing used peripheral blood. The V and J genes are TRBV7-2 and TRBJ2-5; 10 bases fit TRBD2. The DNA for the CDR3 is TGTGCCAGCAGCTTAGGGGCTAGCGGGGGAGGACAAGAGACCCAGTACTTC. This encodes CASSLGASGGGQETQYF.